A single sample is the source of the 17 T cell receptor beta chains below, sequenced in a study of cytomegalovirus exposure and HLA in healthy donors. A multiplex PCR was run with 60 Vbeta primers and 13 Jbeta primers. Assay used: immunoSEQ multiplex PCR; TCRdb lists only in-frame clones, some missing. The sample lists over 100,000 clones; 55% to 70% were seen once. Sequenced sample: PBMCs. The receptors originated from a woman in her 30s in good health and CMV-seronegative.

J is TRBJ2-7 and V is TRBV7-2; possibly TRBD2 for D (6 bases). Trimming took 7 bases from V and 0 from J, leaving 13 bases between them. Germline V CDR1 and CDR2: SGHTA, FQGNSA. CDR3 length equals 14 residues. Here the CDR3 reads CTSKSSGASYEQYF. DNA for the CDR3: TGTACCAGCAAGTCCTCGGGAGCCTCCTACGAGCAGTACTTC.

In nucleotides, the CDR3 is TGTGCCAGCAGCCCGCCGGGGAACCTCTACGAGCAGTACTTC. It yields the protein CASSPPGNLYEQYF. The chain employs TRBV11-1 and TRBJ2-7; tentative D call: TRBD2 (5 bases). The V gene's germline CDR1 is SGHAT and CDR2 FQDESV (reference sequence). The CDR3 consists of 14 residues. V lost 5 bases and J 3 bases, leaving 14 bases between the germline ends. The full variable domain, its missing parts supplied by reference TRBV11-1 and TRBJ2-7, is EAEVAQSPRYKITEKSQAVAFWCDPISGHATLYWYRQILGQGPELLVQFQDESVVDDSQLPKDRFSAERLKGVDSTLKIQPAELGDSAMYLCASSPPGNLYEQYFGPGTRLTVT.

Here the CDR3 DNA reads TGTGCCAGCTCACCACCAGGGGTGGCACAGGGCACCGGGGAGCTGTTTTTT. Translated, it gives CASSPPGVAQGTGELFF. The V and J genes are TRBV18 and TRBJ2-2; maybe TRBD1 (6 bases). The CDR3 spans 17 residues. Germline V gene data show CDR1 as KGHSH and CDR2 as LQKENI. V lost 0 bases to trimming and J lost 4 bases, with 15 bases between them. The variable domain in full, with the rest retrieved from reference TRBV18 and TRBJ2-2, is NAGVMQNPRHLVRRRGQEARLRCSPMKGHSHVYWYRQLPEEGLKFMVYLQKENIIDESGMPKERFSAEFPKEGPSILRIQQVVRGDSAAYFCASSPPGVAQGTGELFFGEGSRLTVL.

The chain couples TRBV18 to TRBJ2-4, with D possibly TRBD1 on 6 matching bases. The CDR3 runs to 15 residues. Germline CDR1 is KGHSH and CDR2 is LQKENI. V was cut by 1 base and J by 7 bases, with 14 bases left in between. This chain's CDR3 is CASSPRDGQSNIQYF. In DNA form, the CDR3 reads TGTGCCAGCTCACCACGAGATGGACAGAGCAACATTCAGTACTTC.

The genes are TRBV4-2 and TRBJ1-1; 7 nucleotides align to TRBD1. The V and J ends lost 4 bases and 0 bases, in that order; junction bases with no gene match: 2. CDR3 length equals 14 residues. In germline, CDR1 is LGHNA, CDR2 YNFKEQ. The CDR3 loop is CASSPGQLNTEAFF. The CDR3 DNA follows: TGTGCCAGCAGCCCGGGACAGTTGAACACTGAAGCTTTCTTT.

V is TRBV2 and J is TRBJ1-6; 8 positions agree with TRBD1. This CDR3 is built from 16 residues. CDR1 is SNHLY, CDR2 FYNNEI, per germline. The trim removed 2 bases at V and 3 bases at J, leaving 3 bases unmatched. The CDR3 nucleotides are TGTGCCAGCAGTGAATACAGGGGGAGCTATAATTCACCCCTCCACTTT. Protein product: CASSEYRGSYNSPLHF.

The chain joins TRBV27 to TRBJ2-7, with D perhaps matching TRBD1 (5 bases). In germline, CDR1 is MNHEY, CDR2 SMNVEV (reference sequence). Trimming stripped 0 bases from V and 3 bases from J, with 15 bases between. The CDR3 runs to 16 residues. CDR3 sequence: CASSLSFRQGGYEQYF. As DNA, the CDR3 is TGTGCCAGCAGTTTATCGTTTAGGCAGGGCGGCTACGAGCAGTACTTC.

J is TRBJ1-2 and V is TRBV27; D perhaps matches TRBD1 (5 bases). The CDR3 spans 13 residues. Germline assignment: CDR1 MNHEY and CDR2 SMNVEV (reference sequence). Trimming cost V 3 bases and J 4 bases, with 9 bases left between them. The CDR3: CASSFRGFYGYTF. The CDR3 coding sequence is TGTGCCAGCAGTTTTCGGGGGTTCTATGGCTACACCTTC.

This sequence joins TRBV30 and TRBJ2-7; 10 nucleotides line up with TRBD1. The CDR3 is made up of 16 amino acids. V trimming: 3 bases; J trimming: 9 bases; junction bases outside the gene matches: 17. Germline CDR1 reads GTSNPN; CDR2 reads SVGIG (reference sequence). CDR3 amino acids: CAWSEKSGTGVSGQYF. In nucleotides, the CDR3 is TGTGCCTGGAGCGAGAAATCCGGGACAGGGGTTTCTGGGCAGTACTTC.

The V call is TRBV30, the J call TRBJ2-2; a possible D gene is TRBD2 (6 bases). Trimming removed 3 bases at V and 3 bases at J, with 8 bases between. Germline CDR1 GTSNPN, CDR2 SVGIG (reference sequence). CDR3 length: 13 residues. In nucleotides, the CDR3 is TGTGCCTGGAGCGGGAGTTACACCGGGGAGCTGTTTTTT. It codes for CAWSGSYTGELFF.

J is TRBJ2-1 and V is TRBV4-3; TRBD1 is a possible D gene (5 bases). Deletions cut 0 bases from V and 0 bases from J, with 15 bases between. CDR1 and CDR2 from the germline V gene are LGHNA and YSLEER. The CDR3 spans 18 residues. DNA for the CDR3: TGCGCCAGCAGCCAAGAAGGGGTGGTAGGTAGCTCCTACAATGAGCAGTTCTTC. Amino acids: CASSQEGVVGSSYNEQFF.

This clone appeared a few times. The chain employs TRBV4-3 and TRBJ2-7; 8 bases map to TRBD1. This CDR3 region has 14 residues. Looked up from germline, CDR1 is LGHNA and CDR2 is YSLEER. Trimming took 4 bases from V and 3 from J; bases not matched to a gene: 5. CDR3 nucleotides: TGCGCCAGCAGCCGCGGGACAGGAGACTACGAGCAGTACTTC. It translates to CASSRGTGDYEQYF.

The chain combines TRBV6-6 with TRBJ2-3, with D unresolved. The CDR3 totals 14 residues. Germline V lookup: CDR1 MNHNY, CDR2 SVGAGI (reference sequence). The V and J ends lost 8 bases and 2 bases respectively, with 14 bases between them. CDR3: CASLVGALTDTQYF. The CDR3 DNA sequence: TGTGCCAGCCTCGTGGGCGCCCTCACAGATACGCAGTATTTT.

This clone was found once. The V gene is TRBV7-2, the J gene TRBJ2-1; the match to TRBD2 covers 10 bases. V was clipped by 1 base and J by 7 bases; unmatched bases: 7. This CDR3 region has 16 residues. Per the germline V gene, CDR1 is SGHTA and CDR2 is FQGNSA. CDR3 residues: CASSLGSGRASNEQFF. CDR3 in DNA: TGTGCCAGCAGCTTAGGCAGCGGGAGGGCCTCAAATGAGCAGTTCTTC.

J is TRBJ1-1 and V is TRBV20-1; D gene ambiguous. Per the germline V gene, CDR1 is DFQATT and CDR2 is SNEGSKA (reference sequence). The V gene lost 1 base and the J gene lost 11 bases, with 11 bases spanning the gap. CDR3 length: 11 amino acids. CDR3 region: CSARAAGGAFF. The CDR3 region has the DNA TGCAGTGCTAGAGCTGCCGGCGGGGCTTTCTTT.

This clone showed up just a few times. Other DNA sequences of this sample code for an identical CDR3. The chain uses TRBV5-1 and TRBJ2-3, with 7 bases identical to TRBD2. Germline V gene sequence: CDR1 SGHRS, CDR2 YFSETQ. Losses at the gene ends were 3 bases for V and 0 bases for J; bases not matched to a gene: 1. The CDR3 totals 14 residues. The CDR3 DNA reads TGCGCCAGCAGCTCTAGCGGTAGCACAGATACGCAGTATTTT. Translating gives CASSSSGSTDTQYF. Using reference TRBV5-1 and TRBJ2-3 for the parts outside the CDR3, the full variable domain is KAGVTQTPRYLIKTRGQQVTLSCSPISGHRSVSWYQQTPGQGLQFLFEYFSETQRNKGNFPGRFSGRQFSNSRSEMNVSTLELGDSALYLCASSSSGSTDTQYFGPGTRLTVL.

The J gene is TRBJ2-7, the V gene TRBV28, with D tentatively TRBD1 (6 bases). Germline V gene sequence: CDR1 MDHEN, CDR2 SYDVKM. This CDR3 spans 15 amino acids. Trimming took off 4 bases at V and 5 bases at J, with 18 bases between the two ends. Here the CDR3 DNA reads TGTGCCAGCAGTTACCCCGCCCAGGGGCGCAACGAGCAGTACTTC. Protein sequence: CASSYPAQGRNEQYF.